This T cell receptor beta chain originates from a study of patients and donors after allogeneic stem cell transplantation. TCRdb fed the RT-PCR reads into MiXCR, producing one record per CDR3 protein. This sample has about 960,000 distinct CDR3 sequences; over 15% occur once, and the top ten carry under 6.5%. This clonotype was seen at least ten times. Sequenced material: blood, either unsorted or a sorted T cell fraction (not recorded which). The source of this sequence is a human donor who was either an allogeneic HSCT recipient or a stem cell or donor lymphocyte infusion donor (not recorded which). It is not recorded whose cells these are; they may come from a transplant donor.

The CDR3 sequence: CASSLAGRPEAFF. The CDR3 region has the DNA TGCGCCAGCAGCTTGGCTGGGAGGCCCGAAGCTTTCTTT. This chain joins TRBV5-1 and TRBJ1-1; D gene uncertain. Germline lookup yields CDR1 SGHRS and CDR2 YFSETQ. The CDR3 loop spans 13 amino acids. The V and J ends lost 0 bases and 8 bases respectively, with 11 bases between them. Full variable domain (outside the CDR3, taken from reference TRBV5-1 and TRBJ1-1): KAGVTQTPRYLIKTRGQQVTLSCSPISGHRSVSWYQQTPGQGLQFLFEYFSETQRNKGNFPGRFSGRQFSNSRSEMNVSTLELGDSALYLCASSLAGRPEAFFGQGTRLTVV.